Listed here is a single T cell receptor beta chain. Its antigen is as yet unknown. Every subset's genomic DNA went evenly onto several immunoSEQ plates. Profiled with immunoSEQ multiplex PCR; TCRdb holds only in-frame clones, not every one. The table includes around 2.5 million clones, more than 85% detected once. Every donor, a Caucasian adult, lived in Nashville, Tennessee. The CDR3 runs 15 residues. Germline V gives CDR1 SGHRS, CDR2 YFSETQ. The data are from a study of shared clonotypes between healthy human individuals. Study-level points and caveats: Enrolling few donors narrowed the genetic and exposure-history diversity that was represented. Only blood samples were collected, and tissue repertoires likely differ.

The genes are TRBV5-1 and TRBJ2-5, with D perhaps being TRBD1 or TRBD2 (5 bases each). The end of the DNA is better explained by TRBJ2-7, so the J call may be wrong. The specimen sequenced was naive CD4+ T cells from PBMCs. As for subset: CD45RA+ positively selected. This clonotype was sampled from a man aged 18-30 years in good health. Some clones in this sample may be carry-over from other donors' samples. The CDR3 nucleotides are TGCGCCAGCAGCCCCGGGGACGGATACTCCTACGAGCAGTACTTC. This translates into CASSPGDGYSYEQYF.